The source of this T cell receptor beta chain is a study of monozygotic twins with inflammatory bowel disease. The germline CDR1 and CDR2 sequences are KGHDR and SFDVKD. CDR3 length: 15 residues. UMIs incorporating a 6-nucleotide sample barcode were appended by means of template switching. TCRdb reprocessed the 5' RACE reads and keeps a single row for each CDR3 protein, giving no DNA. The listing records over 150,000 distinct CDR3 sequences. Sequences were obtained from blood. The chain couples TRBV24-1 to TRBJ2-2; the D gene TCRdb calls, TRBD1, cannot be checked with no DNA. This TCR derives from a human donor with ulcerative colitis or Crohn's disease, or a healthy co-twin of an affected twin (not recorded which). The CDR3 is CATSEWDTGTGELFF.